The 11 T cell receptor beta chains given below trace back to one sample, sequenced in a study of T cell responses to AZD1222 COVID-19 vaccine. Data came from immunoSEQ multiplex PCR; TCRdb stores just in-frame clones and leaves some out. There are about 130,000 clones in the sample; roughly nine tenths occur only once, and roughly a tenth lies in the top ten. The input for sequencing was peripheral blood, taken 28 days after the second AZD1222 dose. These receptors all stem from an adult who received the AZD1222 COVID-19 vaccine.

The gene calls are TRBV15 and TRBJ1-4; D perhaps matches TRBD1 (5 bases). Germline-derived CDR1 and CDR2 are LNHNV and YYDKDF (reference sequence). This CDR3 spans 14 amino acids. Trimming left V 1 base short and J 7 bases short, with 10 bases between. CDR3 protein: CATSRVRGSEKLFF. The DNA of the CDR3 is TGTGCCACCAGCAGAGTGCGGGGGAGTGAAAAACTGTTTTTT.

The J gene is TRBJ2-7, the V gene TRBV7-8; D is unclear. Trimming left V 1 base short and J 0 bases short, with 13 bases between. Looked up from germline, CDR1 is SGHVS and CDR2 is FQNEAQ. The CDR3 runs to 16 residues. The CDR3 here is CASSLVPVVSSYEQYF. CDR3 DNA: TGTGCCAGCAGCTTAGTCCCGGTAGTGAGCTCCTACGAGCAGTACTTC.

The chain links TRBV7-2 to TRBJ1-5; no definite D call. V gave up 5 bases and J gave up 2 bases, with 10 bases separating them. The CDR3 has 14 amino acids. Germline lookup yields CDR1 SGHTA and CDR2 FQGNSA. The CDR3 bases are TGTGCCAGCAGCACCCGACCCGGCAATCAGCCCCAGCATTTT. It is translated as CASSTRPGNQPQHF.

The rearrangement links TRBV5-1 to TRBJ1-5, with D possibly TRBD1 on 6 matching bases. This CDR3 has 15 residues. Germline CDR1 is SGHRS and CDR2 is YFSETQ. Trimming took 0 bases from V and 2 from J, leaving 9 bases between them. CDR3 region: CASSLGAGGNQPQHF. CDR3 nucleotides: TGCGCCAGCAGCTTGGGGGCAGGGGGCAATCAGCCCCAGCATTTT.

This clone appeared once. The gene calls are TRBV4-1 and TRBJ1-2; D may be TRBD1 (5 bases). CDR3 length: 17 residues. V was pared by 1 base and J by 3 bases, with 18 bases between. Per the germline V gene, CDR1 is MGHRA and CDR2 is YSYEKL. CDR3 DNA: TGCGCCAGCAGCCAAGGAACCGTGGGGCTAGGGTACTATGGCTACACCTTC. Amino acid sequence: CASSQGTVGLGYYGYTF.

This sequence joins TRBV18 and TRBJ2-2, with 7 bases matching TRBD1. The ends lost 3 bases at V and 5 bases at J; junction bases unmatched: 3. Germline CDR1 KGHSH, CDR2 LQKENI. This CDR3 has 14 amino acids. This chain's CDR3 is CASSPTGWTGELFF. The CDR3 region has the DNA TGTGCCAGCTCACCGACAGGGTGGACCGGGGAGCTGTTTTTT.

The chain links TRBV7-2 to TRBJ1-5, with a tentative D call TRBD1 (5 bases). Germline V lookup: CDR1 SGHTA, CDR2 FQGNSA. The CDR3 sequence is 13 residues long. Trimming took 4 bases from V and 4 from J, leaving 8 bases between them. CDR3 coding DNA: TGTGCCAGCAGCTGGGGGGAGAATCAGCCCCAGCATTTT. Translation gives CASSWGENQPQHF.

This clone appeared a few times. The chain has TRBV6-2 or TRBV6-3 and TRBJ1-5; D possibly corresponds to TRBD1 (6 bases). This CDR3 has 13 residues. Germline V lookup: CDR1 MNHEY, CDR2 SVGEGT. Trimming cost V 6 bases and J 4 bases, with 10 bases left between them. The CDR3 nucleotides are TGTGCCAGCAGCGTACAGGGAAATCAGCCCCAGCATTTT. Residues: CASSVQGNQPQHF.

The chain couples TRBV25-1 to TRBJ2-7; D is perhaps TRBD1 (6 bases). CDR1 is MGHDK and CDR2 is SYGVNS in the germline V gene. The V end lost 4 bases, the J end lost 0 bases, and 7 bases lay between the germline ends. This CDR3 contains 13 residues. The CDR3 loop reads CASSGDTSYEQYF. CDR3 nucleotide sequence: TGTGCCAGCAGTGGGGACACCTCCTACGAGCAGTACTTC.

This clone was found once. The chain combines TRBV18 with TRBJ2-5; no clear D. Germline V gene lookup returns CDR1 KGHSH and CDR2 LQKENI. V was shortened by 3 bases and J by 2 bases, with 16 bases between the two germline ends. The CDR3 has 16 residues. In nucleotides, the CDR3 is TGTGCCAGCTCACCGAATATTGCGACTGGACAAGAGACCCAGTACTTC. Its translation is CASSPNIATGQETQYF. Full variable domain (missing parts from reference TRBV18 and TRBJ2-5): NAGVMQNPRHLVRRRGQEARLRCSPMKGHSHVYWYRQLPEEGLKFMVYLQKENIIDESGMPKERFSAEFPKEGPSILRIQQVVRGDSAAYFCASSPNIATGQETQYFGPGTRLLVL.

This clone was seen a handful of times. The chain combines TRBV2 with TRBJ2-2, with D unresolved. Germline V lookup: CDR1 SNHLY, CDR2 FYNNEI. Trimming stripped 6 bases from V and 1 base from J, with 18 bases between. The CDR3 is 17 residues long. The CDR3 loop reads CASSAAGGAGNTGELFF. CDR3 coding DNA: TGTGCCAGCAGCGCCGCCGGTGGCGCCGGGAACACCGGGGAGCTGTTTTTT.